Presented here are 2 T cell receptor beta chains from one specimen sequenced in a study of T-cell reconstitution after alpha-beta-depleted transplantation in children (dated by TCRdb to the mid-2010s). What the treatment or condition label conveys for this sample: allogeneic hematopoietic cell transplantation with graft depleted of TCRalphabeta T cells and CD19 B cells. The library was produced with PCR. Sequenced using an Illumina HiSeq 2500. To normalize quantification of the TCRbeta repertoire, the TCR libraries were built with molecular barcoding that relied on unique molecular identifiers. TCRdb reran the public reads through fastp at Q25 and MiXCR, keeping productive beta chains. Here each entry gathers all rows of one CDR3 protein and keeps the most common genes and DNA. This sample lists some 460,000 distinct CDR3 sequences; 15% to 20% were detected once. The top ten clones comprise 25% to 30% of the sample.

The source material was PBMCs, mostly from graft donor cells, sampled 360 days after TCRalphabeta/CD19-depleted stem cell transplant. These receptors all come from a boy under two years old who had a stem cell transplant for Wiskott-Aldrich syndrome, so the T cells may come from the graft donor.

This clonotype was counted a few times. This chain links TRBV4-1 with TRBJ1-6, with D possibly TRBD1 on 5 matching bases. CDR1 and CDR2 from the germline V gene are MGHRA and YSYEKL. Between the trimmed V and J ends, which lost 0 bases and 6 bases, there was a span of 9 bases. The CDR3 extends over 15 amino acids. The CDR3 sequence is CASSQDRQGNSPLHF. The CDR3 DNA is TGCGCCAGCAGCCAAGATCGCCAGGGTAATTCACCCCTCCACTTT.

V and J are TRBV10-3 and TRBJ2-2, with 8 bases that match TRBD2. Looked up from germline, CDR1 is ENHRY and CDR2 is SYGVKD. The CDR3 has 19 amino acids. V shed 3 bases, J shed 0 bases, and the junction held 12 bases outside the gene matches. For the CDR3, the DNA is TGTGCCATCAGTGACCTAGGTAGCGGGGCCCAACCGAACACCGGGGAGCTGTTTTTT. This codes for CAISDLGSGAQPNTGELFF.